This T cell receptor (beta chain) was observed in a study of blood T cell repertoires in COVID-19 (dated by TCRdb to the early 2020s). General notes on the study: Samples covering the acute and convalescent phases of COVID-19 were provided by collaborators in the United States, Italy and Spain. Where available, HLA class I and class II types were taken from metadata supplied by the sample provider and were not determined by assay-based typing. The samples were drawn from two sources: the first 160 participants of the ongoing ImmuneRACE study, and about 1,300 subjects contributed by 6 global collaborators. The repertoires were released in a freely available public database meant as a resource for research on the immune response to SARS-CoV-2. Sample metadata almost always included a de-identified subject ID, COVID-19 status, age in years and sex. The material from the prospective study consisted of cDNA or gDNA derived from T cells, B-cell-depleted T cells, or PBMCs. Subjects who had been exposed to COVID-19, were actively infected with it, or had recovered from it provided the deeply sampled blood TCRbeta repertoires that made up the dataset. Broad study findings and their caveats: Clinical and demographic metadata were provided uncurated, with the amount varying by source and participant.

TCRbeta CDR3 regions were amplified from genomic DNA using the immunoSEQ Assay, a bias-controlled multiplex PCR. Concerning the study's data processing: The number of nucleated cells in each sample was estimated from the amplification of reference gene primers within the assay. Sequence reads were collapsed and filtered to measure the absolute abundance of every unique TCRbeta CDR3 rearrangement. For each sample, productive Simpson clonality was calculated by taking the square root of Simpson's diversity index across productive rearrangements. Sourced from immuneACCESS, this table was stored by TCRdb with only in-frame sequences that have V and J called. A share of the clones is absent; for the studies checked, an unresolved V gene accounts for under half, and the remainder has no known explanation. V, J and clone size are those of that table, while D and trimming were read from the DNA. The sample includes about 160,000 clones, with roughly 79% observed a single time. The ten largest clones take up 20% to 25% of the sample.

This clone was detected only once. The target of this receptor is not known. Base qualities are missing; no much larger clone stands one base away. Collaborating institutions collected whole blood in K2EDTA tubes following their own protocols. For TCRbeta analysis, collaborator samples were shipped as frozen whole blood, as isolated PBMCs, or as DNA extracted from either sample type. The CDR3, from cysteine to phenylalanine, totals 13 residues. Only the CDR3 DNA stays, 39 bases, in frame from base 1. CDR1 and CDR2 (MNHEY, SVGAGI) derive from the germline V gene. V is clipped by 6 bases and J by 6 bases, and the sequence between their germline boundaries is 14 bases long.

The origin of this receptor is a woman of 80 years or more with acute or convalescent COVID-19. Sequencing was done on a sample of peripheral blood. The sequence is built from TRBV6-5 and TRBJ1-2, and perhaps TRBD1 as D gene, on 6 matching bases. The CDR3 corresponds to CASSSTGRDGYTF. The DNA sequence is given as TGTGCCAGCAGCTCAACAGGGAGGGATGGCTACACCTTC.